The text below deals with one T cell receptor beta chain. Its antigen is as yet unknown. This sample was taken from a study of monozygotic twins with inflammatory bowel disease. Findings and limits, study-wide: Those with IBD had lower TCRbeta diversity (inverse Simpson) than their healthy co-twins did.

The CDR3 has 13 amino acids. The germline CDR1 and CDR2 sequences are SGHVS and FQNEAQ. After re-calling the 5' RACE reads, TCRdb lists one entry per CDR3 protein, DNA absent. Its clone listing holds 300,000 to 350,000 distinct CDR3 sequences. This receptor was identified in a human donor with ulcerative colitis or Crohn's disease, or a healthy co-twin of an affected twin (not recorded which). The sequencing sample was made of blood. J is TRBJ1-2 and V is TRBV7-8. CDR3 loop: CASSSRTNYGYTF.